This T cell receptor (beta chain) was profiled in a study of early T cells in non-severe SARS-CoV-2 infection. Study as a whole: With bulk RNA from unsorted whole blood as input, sequencing yielded unpaired chains.

Findings and limits, study-wide: Matching against VDJdb likely underestimated virus-specific expansions, favoring anti-spike CD8.

Individual cDNA molecules carried attached unique molecular identifiers. TCRdb re-called the 5' RACE reads through MiXCR, storing one row per CDR3 protein. The repertoire holds 30,000 to 40,000 distinct CDR3 sequences, with over 9% as singletons. This CDR3 has 14 residues. Germline V gene data show CDR1 as DFQATT and CDR2 as SNEGSKA (reference sequence). With 1 base removed from V and 3 bases from J, the gap between germline ends came to 13 bases. Ten or more counts support this clonotype. The antigen is unknown. The clonotype was recovered from an adult who was a healthcare worker with PCR-confirmed SARS-CoV-2 infection or an uninfected control (not recorded which). Specimen: whole blood. V and J are TRBV20-1 and TRBJ2-7; D gene ambiguous. Here the CDR3 reads CSARAGSASYEQYF. CDR3 bases: TGCAGTGCTAGAGCCGGATCGGCTAGCTACGAGCAGTACTTC.